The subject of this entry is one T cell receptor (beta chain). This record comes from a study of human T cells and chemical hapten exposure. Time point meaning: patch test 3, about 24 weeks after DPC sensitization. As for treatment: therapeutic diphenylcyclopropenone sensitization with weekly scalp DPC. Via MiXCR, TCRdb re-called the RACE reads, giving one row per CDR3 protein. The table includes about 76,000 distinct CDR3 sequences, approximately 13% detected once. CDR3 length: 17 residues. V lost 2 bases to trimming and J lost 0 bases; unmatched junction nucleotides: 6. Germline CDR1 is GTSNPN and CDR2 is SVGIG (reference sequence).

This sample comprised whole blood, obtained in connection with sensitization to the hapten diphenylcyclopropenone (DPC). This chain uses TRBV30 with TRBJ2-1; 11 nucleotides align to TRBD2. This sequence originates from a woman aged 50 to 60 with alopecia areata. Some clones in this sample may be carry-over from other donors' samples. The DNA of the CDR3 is TGTGCCTGGAGTATTTTAGCGGGAGGGAGCTCCTACAATGAGCAGTTCTTC. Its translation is CAWSILAGGSSYNEQFF.